The 17 T cell receptor beta chains in this list originate from one sample, sequenced in a study of OX40 agonist ivuxolimab in advanced cancers. Sequenced by immunoSEQ multiplex PCR; TCRdb stores in-frame clones only, minus some. The table has over 65,000 clones, around 93% seen once; the top ten hold 11%. The sample consisted of CD4+ or CD8+ T cells sorted from blood, taken in a trial of the OX40 agonist ivuxolimab. The origin of the receptors is an adult with an advanced solid tumor such as melanoma, head and neck, liver or kidney cancer.

The CDR3 bases are TGTGCCACCAGCAGAGATCGGGAAGGAGGGGCAGAGCAGTACTTC. Translating gives CATSRDREGGAEQYF. The chain carries TRBV15 and TRBJ2-7; D is possibly TRBD2 (6 bases). With 0 bases removed from V and 7 bases from J, the gap between germline ends came to 16 bases. The length of the CDR3 is 15 residues. Germline assignment: CDR1 LNHNV and CDR2 YYDKDF (reference sequence).

This clone was counted a single time. This rearrangement joins TRBV7-8 to TRBJ1-4; TRBD1 agrees at 7 bases. Germline V lookup: CDR1 SGHVS, CDR2 FQNEAQ. The CDR3 consists of 17 residues. Germline trimming cut 3 bases from V and 0 bases from J; bases unmatched to any gene: 7. CDR3 sequence (DNA): TGTGCCAGCAGCTTTCTAGGACAGGACACAACTAATGAAAAACTGTTTTTT. This gives the protein CASSFLGQDTTNEKLFF. Complete variable domain (other parts from reference TRBV7-8 and TRBJ1-4): GAGVSQSPRYKVAKRGQDVALRCDPISGHVSLFWYQQALGQGPEFLTYFQNEAQLDKSGLPSDRFFAERPEGSVSTLKIQRTQQEDSAVYLCASSFLGQDTTNEKLFFGSGTQLSVL.

This chain uses TRBV25-1 with TRBJ1-1; D is perhaps TRBD1 (5 bases). The CDR3 runs 14 residues. Germline loops: CDR1 MGHDK, CDR2 SYGVNS. Trimming left V 3 bases short and J 4 bases short, with 12 bases between. This CDR3 is CASSEKGWVTEAFF. CDR3 bases: TGTGCCAGCAGTGAGAAGGGGTGGGTCACTGAAGCTTTCTTT.

V is TRBV9 and J is TRBJ1-6; maybe TRBD1 (6 bases). There are 16 residues in the CDR3. V lost 0 bases and J lost 14, with 21 bases in between. Germline V gene sequence: CDR1 SGDLS, CDR2 YYNGEE. CDR3 DNA sequence: TGTGCCAGCAGCGTAGGGTCGGGGGCCTCAGGGTTGGCCCTCCACTTT. Translated: CASSVGSGASGLALHF.

This sequence joins TRBV5-1 and TRBJ2-7; 13 nucleotides match TRBD2. This CDR3 spans 16 amino acids. Germline loops: CDR1 SGHRS, CDR2 YFSETQ. V dropped 4 bases and J dropped 3; count of bases not matched to a gene: 7. As DNA, the CDR3 is TGCGCCAGCAGCCCGAGGACTAGCGGGGGATACTACGAGCAGTACTTC. Amino acid sequence: CASSPRTSGGYYEQYF.

The J gene is TRBJ2-1, the V gene TRBV29-1; D remains ambiguous. Trimming shortened V by 4 bases and J by 2 bases, and 12 bases separated the two germline ends. Germline-derived CDR1 and CDR2 are SQVTM and ANQGSEA. The length of the CDR3 is 14 residues. The CDR3 DNA follows: TGCAGCGTTGCTGGTACACAACCCTACAATGAGCAGTTCTTC. This translates into CSVAGTQPYNEQFF.

The chain recombines TRBV7-8 with TRBJ2-2; D call uncertain. The germline V gene has CDR1 SGHVS and CDR2 FQNEAQ. The V end was cut by 4 bases, the J end by 0 bases, with 15 bases between. This CDR3 has 17 amino acids. CDR3 nucleotides: TGTGCCAGCAGCTCCCCGTCACTCTCGGCGAACACCGGGGAGCTGTTTTTT. This gives the protein CASSSPSLSANTGELFF.

The CDR3 region is CAISESNTEAFF. CDR3 DNA: TGTGCCATCAGTGAGTCGAACACTGAAGCTTTCTTT. The J gene is TRBJ1-1, the V gene TRBV10-3, with D unresolved. The CDR3 loop spans 12 amino acids. Germline CDR1 ENHRY, CDR2 SYGVKD. V was trimmed by 0 bases and J by 1 base, leaving 0 bases between them.

The gene calls are TRBV6-6 and TRBJ2-7, with D hard to call. Germline V lookup: CDR1 MNHNY, CDR2 SVGAGI (reference sequence). V was shortened by 4 bases and J by 4 bases, with 14 bases between the two germline ends. The CDR3 totals 14 residues. The DNA of the CDR3 is TGTGCCAGCAGTTTCTCCGTGGGTGTTTACGAGCAGTACTTC. It codes for CASSFSVGVYEQYF.

This chain joins TRBV7-3 and TRBJ2-7; 7 bases fit TRBD1. The germline gives CDR1 SGHTA, CDR2 FQGTGA. The V gene end was trimmed by 5 bases and the J gene end by 7 bases; junction bases not matched to a gene: 8. The CDR3 spans 13 residues. The CDR3 is CASSLTGVGEQYF. The CDR3 nucleotides read TGTGCCAGCAGCCTCACAGGGGTAGGAGAGCAGTACTTC.

The chain links TRBV10-1 to TRBJ1-6, with D uncertain. Trimming pared 0 bases from V and 3 bases from J, leaving 3 bases between. Germline assignment: CDR1 WNHNN and CDR2 SYGVQD (reference sequence). The CDR3 is 14 residues long. CDR3 loop: CASSESSYNSPLHF. The CDR3 DNA is TGCGCCAGCAGTGAGTCCAGCTATAATTCACCCCTCCACTTT.

The chain uses TRBV4-1 and TRBJ2-7; 7 bases are a match to TRBD2. CDR1 is MGHRA, CDR2 YSYEKL, per germline. Unmatched junction bases numbered 3, after V lost 1 base and J lost 0 bases. This CDR3 region has 15 residues. CDR3 amino acids: CASSQGGGSSYEQYF. CDR3 nucleotides: TGCGCCAGCAGCCAAGGGGGGGGATCCTCCTACGAGCAGTACTTC.

The chain recombines TRBV11-2 with TRBJ2-2; D gene ambiguous. The germline V and J ends were trimmed by 7 bases and 6 bases, with 6 bases remaining between them. The CDR3 has 11 residues. Per germline, CDR1 SGHAT and CDR2 FQNNGV. The CDR3 reads CASILSGELFF. The CDR3 DNA is TGTGCCAGCATCCTATCCGGGGAGCTGTTTTTT.

This rearrangement joins TRBV10-3 to TRBJ1-1; possible D gene TRBD1, 5 bases. This CDR3 spans 13 amino acids. V was clipped by 2 bases and J by 4 bases, with 8 bases between them. Per germline, CDR1 ENHRY and CDR2 SYGVKD. CDR3: CAISEGGGTEAFF. The CDR3 DNA sequence: TGTGCCATCAGTGAGGGGGGGGGCACTGAAGCTTTCTTT.

The rearrangement links TRBV13 to TRBJ2-7, with 9 bases identical to TRBD2. The CDR3 is made up of 15 amino acids. With 5 bases clipped from V and 3 bases from J, the junction kept 8 bases outside the gene matches. Germline V gene data show CDR1 as PRHDT and CDR2 as FYEKMQ (reference sequence). CDR3 sequence reads: CASSARWRGGYEQYF. CDR3 in DNA: TGTGCCAGCAGCGCCCGATGGCGGGGGGGCTACGAGCAGTACTTC.

V and J are TRBV27 and TRBJ2-5; 12 bases line up with TRBD2. Trimming took 6 bases from V and 5 from J; bases not matched to a gene: 7. Germline V gene sequence: CDR1 MNHEY, CDR2 SMNVEV (reference sequence). There are 15 residues in the CDR3. DNA for the CDR3: TGTGCCAGCAGGCTAGCGGGGGGGTTTTGGGAGACCCAGTACTTC. Its protein is CASRLAGGFWETQYF.

The chain employs TRBV5-4 and TRBJ1-1; D not certain. The V and J ends lost 4 bases and 4 bases respectively, with 17 bases between them. The CDR3 spans 15 residues. The germline V gene encodes CDR1 SGHNT and CDR2 YYREEE (reference sequence). The CDR3 nucleotides read TGTGCCAGCAGCCCCCCGGGTATTTTTGGCACTGAAGCTTTCTTT. Its protein is CASSPPGIFGTEAFF.